This TCR beta chain was recorded in a study of blood T cell repertoires in COVID-19. At the level of the study: Collection of acute and convalescent COVID-19 samples took place in the United States, Italy and Spain. Sample material is recorded as cDNA or gDNA derived from T cells, B-cell-depleted T cells, or PBMCs.

In its sample, this clone was seen once. The V segment lost 7 bases and the J segment 0 bases; nucleotides outside the gene matches: 9. The CDR3 consists of 17 residues. Germline V lookup: CDR1 LNHDA, CDR2 SQIVND (reference sequence). TCRdb keeps only in-frame clones here, not all; method: immunoSEQ multiplex PCR. The sample yields approximately 130,000 clones, around 81% seen once. V usage is TRBV19 and J usage is TRBJ2-7; 13 nucleotides agree with TRBD2. The sample taken for sequencing was peripheral blood. The source is a human donor in a cohort sampled during active COVID-19. DNA for the CDR3: TGTGCCAGTACCCCCGGGACTAGCGGGACGAGCTCCTACGAGCAGTACTTC. Its translation is CASTPGTSGTSSYEQYF.